This TCR beta chain was identified during a study of blood T cell repertoires in COVID-19. Study-wide context: T cells, B-cell-depleted T cells, or PBMCs supplied cDNA or gDNA.

Methods used by the authors: The assay estimated nucleated cells by amplifying reference gene primers. Produced via immunoSEQ multiplex PCR; TCRdb's table is partial and in-frame only. V, J and clone size reflect that table, while D and trimming were determined from the DNA. The sample records under 350,000 clones, around 86% being singletons. Trimming at V came to 4 bases and at J to 5 bases, leaving 3 bases not matched to a gene. The CDR3 sequence is 14 residues long. Germline V gene data show CDR1 as MNHEY and CDR2 as SVGEGT. This chain uses TRBV6-2 or TRBV6-3 with TRBJ1-2, with 11 bases matching TRBD1. This TCR derives from a man aged 65-85 years with acute or convalescent COVID-19. What was sequenced was peripheral blood. The CDR3 DNA is TGTGCCAGCAGTTGGACAGGGGGCGGTTATGGCTACACCTTC. Translation: CASSWTGGGYGYTF.